Sequencing of this T cell receptor (beta chain) was carried out in a study of T cell clones after liver transplantation. Findings and caveats of the study: Graft donor-reactive T cells may have migrated into the graft rather than being deleted.

Repertoires were generated with immunoSEQ multiplex PCR, while TCRdb's copy carries only in-frame clones and drops some. The sample holds roughly 65,000 clones, 80% to 95% seen once. In the case of this clone: Its antigen is unidentified.

Germline CDR1 is SGHTS and CDR2 is YDEGEE. Trimming cost V 4 bases and J 5 bases; bases outside gene matches: 11. The CDR3 contains 17 residues. The specimen comprised CD4+ T cells from blood, sampled 25 months after liver transplant. The rearrangement joins TRBV5-8 to TRBJ2-5; 13 bases match TRBD2. The TCR comes from a human patient who received a liver transplant. The T cells may partly be graft donor cells. This CDR3 is CASSQGLAGRGKETQYF. The DNA for the CDR3 is TGTGCCAGCAGCCAGGGACTAGCGGGACGGGGGAAGGAGACCCAGTACTTC.